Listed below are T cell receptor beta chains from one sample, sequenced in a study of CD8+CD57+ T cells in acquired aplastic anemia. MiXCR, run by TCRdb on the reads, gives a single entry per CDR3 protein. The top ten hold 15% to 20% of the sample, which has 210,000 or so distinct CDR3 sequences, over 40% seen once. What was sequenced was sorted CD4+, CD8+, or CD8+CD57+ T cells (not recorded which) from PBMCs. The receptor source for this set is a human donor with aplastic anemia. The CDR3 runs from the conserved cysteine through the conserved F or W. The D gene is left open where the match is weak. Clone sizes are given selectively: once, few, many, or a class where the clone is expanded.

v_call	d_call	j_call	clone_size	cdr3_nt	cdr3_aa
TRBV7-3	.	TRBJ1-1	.	TGTGCCAGCAGCTTATCAGCGAACACTGAAGCTTTCTTT	CASSLSANTEAFF
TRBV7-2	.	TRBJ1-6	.	TGTGCCAGCAGCTACACAACAGGCGGTGGGTCACCCCTCCACTTT	CASSYTTGGGSPLHF
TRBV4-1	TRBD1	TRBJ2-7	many	TGCGCCAGTAGGAAACAGGGGGCTGTCTCCTACGAGCAGTACTTC	CASRKQGAVSYEQYF
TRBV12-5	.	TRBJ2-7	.	TGTGCTAGTGGTTTCGGTGACGAGCAGTACTTC	CASGFGDEQYF
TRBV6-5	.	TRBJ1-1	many	TGTGCCAGCAGTTCCCAAGGATTGATAGCGAACACTGAAGCTTTCTTT	CASSSQGLIANTEAFF
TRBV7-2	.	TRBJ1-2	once	TGTGCCAGCAGCTTAGGGGGACACCTACTCTATGGCTACACCTTC	CASSLGGHLLYGYTF
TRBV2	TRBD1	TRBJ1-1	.	TGTGCCAGCAGCCGACAGGGTGTAGGGACTGAAGCTTTCTTT	CASSRQGVGTEAFF
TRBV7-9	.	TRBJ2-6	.	TGTGCCAGCAGCTTTGAGACGAACTCTGGGGCCAACGTCCTGACTTTC	CASSFETNSGANVLTF
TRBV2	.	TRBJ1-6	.	TGTGCCAGCAGTCCTGACAGGAGCCGGAAGGGGGGTTCACCCCTCCACTTT	CASSPDRSRKGGSPLHF
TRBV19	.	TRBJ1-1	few	TGTGCCAGTAGGACCGAAGCTTTCTTT	CASRTEAFF
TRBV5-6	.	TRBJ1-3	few	TGTGCCAGCAGCTTGTCCAGCAGGCGCTCTGGAAACACCATATATTTT	CASSLSSRRSGNTIYF
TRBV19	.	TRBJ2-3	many	TGTGCCAGTAGTATGTCCACGCGGGCGTCAGATACGCAGTATTTT	CASSMSTRASDTQYF
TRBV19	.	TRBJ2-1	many	TGTGCCAGTAGTATAGGGAACCCGGGCCATCATACTGAGCAGTTCTTC	CASSIGNPGHHTEQFF
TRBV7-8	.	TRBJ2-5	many	TGTGCCAGCAGCTCCTGGGAGACCCAGTACTTC	CASSSWETQYF
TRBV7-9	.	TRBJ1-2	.	TGTGCCGGCCCCCCCCCCCCCACTAACTATGGCTACACCTTC	CAGPPPPTNYGYTF
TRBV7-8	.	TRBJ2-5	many	TGTGCCAGCAGCTTAGGGCAAGGGACCCAGTACTTC	CASSLGQGTQYF
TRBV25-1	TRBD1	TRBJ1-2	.	TGTGCCAGCAGCGTAGGGAGGGCTTGGACAGGGAAGTATGGCTACACCTTC	CASSVGRAWTGKYGYTF
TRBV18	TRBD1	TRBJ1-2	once	TGTGCCAGCTCATCATATCGCGGACAGGACCCACGAGGCTACACCTTC	CASSSYRGQDPRGYTF
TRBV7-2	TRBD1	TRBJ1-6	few	TGTGCCAGCAGCCTTGGACAGGCGGGGGGGTCACCCCTCCACTTT	CASSLGQAGGSPLHF
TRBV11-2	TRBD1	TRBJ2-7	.	TGTGCCAGCAGCCTCGGGACAGGGAAAAGCTCCTACGAGCAGTACTTC	CASSLGTGKSSYEQYF
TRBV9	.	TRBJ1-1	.	TGTGCCAGCAGCGTGACAGGATTCACTGAAGCTTTCTTT	CASSVTGFTEAFF
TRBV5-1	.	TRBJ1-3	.	TGCGCCAGCAGCTTGGACGGAGGGGCCGGTGGGACCATATATTTT	CASSLDGGAGGTIYF
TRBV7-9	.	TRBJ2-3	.	TGTGCCAGCAGCTTAGGGTCTTCAGGGTTGTTGGGAGGTTCGCAGTATTTT	CASSLGSSGLLGGSQYF
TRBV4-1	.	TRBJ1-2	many	TGCGCCAGCAGCCAAGAGAGGGGGGGACCCGGCTACACCTTC	CASSQERGGPGYTF
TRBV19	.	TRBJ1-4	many	TGTGCCAGTAGTATAGACGCTTTGGGGACTAATGAAAAACTGTTTTTT	CASSIDALGTNEKLFF
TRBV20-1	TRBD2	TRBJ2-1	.	TGCAGTGCTAGAACCTGGGGGACTAGCGTTGGGGAGCAGTTCTTC	CSARTWGTSVGEQFF
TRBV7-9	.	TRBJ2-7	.	TGCGCCAGCAGCCAAGATTCCGGAGTCTCCTCCTACGAGCAGTACTTC	CASSQDSGVSSYEQYF
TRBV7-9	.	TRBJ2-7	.	TGTGCCAGCAGCTTTTCCTCGAACGAGCAGTACTTC	CASSFSSNEQYF
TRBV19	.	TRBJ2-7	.	TGTGCCAGTAGTATAGAGGGCTCCTACGAGCAGTACTTC	CASSIEGSYEQYF
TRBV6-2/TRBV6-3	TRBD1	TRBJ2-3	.	TGTGCCAGCAGTTACGAGGGGGCTAGCACAGATACGCAGTATTTT	CASSYEGASTDTQYF
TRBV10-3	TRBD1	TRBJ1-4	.	TGTGCCATCAGGGGGGACAGGGGATCTAATGAAAAACTGTTTTTT	CAIRGDRGSNEKLFF
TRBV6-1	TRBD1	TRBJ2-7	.	TGTGCCAGCAGTGAAGCTTGGACAGGGGGCTTCGGCTACGAGCAGTACTTC	CASSEAWTGGFGYEQYF
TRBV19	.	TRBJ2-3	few	TGTGCCAGTAGTATCTCGGCAGATACGCAGTATTTT	CASSISADTQYF
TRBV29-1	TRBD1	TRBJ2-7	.	TGCAGCTTTGGGCAGGGGGCAAACGAGCAGTACTTC	CSFGQGANEQYF
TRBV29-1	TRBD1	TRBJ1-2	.	TGCAGCGCGGGCGGACAGGGGAATGGCTACACCTTC	CSAGGQGNGYTF
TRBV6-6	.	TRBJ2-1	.	TGTGCCAGCTCACCACCGGGAGCCTACAATGAGCAGTTCTTC	CASSPPGAYNEQFF
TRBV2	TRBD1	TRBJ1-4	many	TGTGCCAGCAGTGAGGACAGGGCTAATGAAAAACTGTTTTTT	CASSEDRANEKLFF
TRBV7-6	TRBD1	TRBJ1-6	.	TGTGCCAGCAGCCAAGGGACAGGCGTATCACCCCTCCACTTT	CASSQGTGVSPLHF
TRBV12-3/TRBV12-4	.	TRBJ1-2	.	TGTGCCAGCAGTTTAGGTTCTCTCCTTCTTTCGATTTATGGCTACACCTTC	CASSLGSLLLSIYGYTF
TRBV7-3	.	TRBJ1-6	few	TGTGCCAGCAGACATAGACAAGACTATAATTCACCCCTCCACTTT	CASRHRQDYNSPLHF
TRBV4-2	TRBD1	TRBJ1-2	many	TGTGCCAGCAGCCAGGATTCGGGACAGGTCTATGGCTACACCTTC	CASSQDSGQVYGYTF
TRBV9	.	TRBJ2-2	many	TGTGCCAGCAGGGACCCCGGGGAGCTGTTTTTT	CASRDPGELFF
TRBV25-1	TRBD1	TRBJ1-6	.	TGTGCCAGCAGTGGCCTAATGGGGACAGGGGTTAATTCACCCCTCCACTTT	CASSGLMGTGVNSPLHF
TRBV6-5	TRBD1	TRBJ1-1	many	TGTGCCAGCAGTTACCGATGGACAGGGAGAATGAACACTGAAGCTTTCTTT	CASSYRWTGRMNTEAFF
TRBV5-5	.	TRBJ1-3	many	TGTGCCAGCAGCAGACTGACAGGCTCTGGAAACACCATATATTTT	CASSRLTGSGNTIYF
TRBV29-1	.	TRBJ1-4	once	TGCAGCGCCCGGACGGGAGGGGACGAAAAACTGTTTTTT	CSARTGGDEKLFF
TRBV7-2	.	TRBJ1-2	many	TGTGCCAGCACCAATCTCCAGGGCCACTATGGCTACACCTTC	CASTNLQGHYGYTF
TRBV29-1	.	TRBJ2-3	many	TGCAGCGTTGGAGCAGGGCCTAGCACAGATACGCAGTATTTT	CSVGAGPSTDTQYF
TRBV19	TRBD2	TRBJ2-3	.	TGTGCCAGTAGTATGACTAGCGGGGGGACCTCCACAGATACGCAGTATTTT	CASSMTSGGTSTDTQYF
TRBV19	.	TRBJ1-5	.	TGTGCCAGTAGTATTGGAGACACCTATAGCAATCAGCCCCAGCATTTT	CASSIGDTYSNQPQHF
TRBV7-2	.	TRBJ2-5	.	TGTGCCAGCAGCTTCCGACTAAGCCATGGAGAGACCCAGTACTTC	CASSFRLSHGETQYF
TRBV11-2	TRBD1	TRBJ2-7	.	TGTGCCAGCAGGACTCCGGGACAGGGGGGCGTCGAGCAGTACTTC	CASRTPGQGGVEQYF
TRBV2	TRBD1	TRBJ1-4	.	TGTGCCAGCAGGGACAGGGTGGGGGAAAAACTGTTTTTT	CASRDRVGEKLFF
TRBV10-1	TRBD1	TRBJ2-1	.	TGCGCCAGCAGAAAGACAGGGATGTCCTACAATGAGCAGTTCTTC	CASRKTGMSYNEQFF
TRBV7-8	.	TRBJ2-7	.	TGTGCCATCAGCTCCCCGTCAGAGCAGTACTTC	CAISSPSEQYF
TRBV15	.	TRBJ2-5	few	TGTGCCACCAGCAGGTCCCGGTCTAGACAAGAGACCCAGTACTTC	CATSRSRSRQETQYF
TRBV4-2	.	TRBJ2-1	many	TGTGCCAGCAGCCCGGGGGTAGGGGATGAGCAGTTCTTC	CASSPGVGDEQFF